This T cell receptor beta chain was captured in a study of cytomegalovirus exposure and HLA in healthy donors. Regarding the study as a whole: What was likely a sequencing artifact was a cluster of highly shared sequence variants. Another analysis was done later, and it associated over 15,000 TCR beta sequences with HLA alleles at 0.05 false discovery rate. Later analysis suggested most CMV-associated TCR beta chains were HLA-restricted.

Details on this clone: The antigen is undetermined.

PCR primers comprised 60 Vbeta and 13 Jbeta primers. The method was immunoSEQ multiplex PCR; TCRdb's version includes in-frame clones alone and lacks a portion of them. The data contain approximately 150,000 clones, more than 70% of them singletons. Looked up from germline, CDR1 is MDHEN and CDR2 is SYDVKM. CDR3 length: 16 residues. V was shortened by 7 bases and J by 3 bases, with 19 bases between the two germline ends. Sequenced input: PBMCs. The clonotype comes from a male donor in good health and CMV-seronegative. The rearrangement uses TRBV28 and TRBJ1-5; weak D call: TRBD1 (5 bases). This CDR3 reads CASTPPRVVANQPQHF. The CDR3 DNA follows: TGTGCCAGCACCCCCCCCAGGGTGGTAGCCAATCAGCCCCAGCATTTT.